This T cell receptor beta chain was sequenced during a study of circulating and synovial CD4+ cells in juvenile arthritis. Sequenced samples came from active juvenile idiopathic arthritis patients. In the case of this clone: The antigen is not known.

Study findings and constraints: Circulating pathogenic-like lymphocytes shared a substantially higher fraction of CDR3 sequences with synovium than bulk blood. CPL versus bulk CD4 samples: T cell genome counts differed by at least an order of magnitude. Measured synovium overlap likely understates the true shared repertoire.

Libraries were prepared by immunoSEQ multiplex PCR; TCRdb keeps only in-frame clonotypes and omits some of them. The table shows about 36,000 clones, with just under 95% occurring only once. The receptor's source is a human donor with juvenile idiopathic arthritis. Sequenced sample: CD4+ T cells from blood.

The CDR3 DNA reads as TGTGCCAGCAGCTTAGCCTTAAAGGGGCCCTACGAGCAGTACTTC. It yields the protein CASSLALKGPYEQYF. The rearrangement uses TRBV7-9 and TRBJ2-7; a possible D gene is TRBD1 (5 bases). The CDR3 contains 15 residues. The V end lost 0 bases, the J end lost 2 bases, and 11 bases lay between the germline ends. In germline, CDR1 is SEHNR, CDR2 FQNEAQ (reference sequence).